Listed here is a single T cell receptor (beta chain). This sample was taken from a study of blood T cell repertoires in COVID-19. Germline-derived CDR1 and CDR2 are MNHNY and SVGAGI (reference sequence). V gave up 1 base and J gave up 1 base, with 10 bases separating them. This CDR3 has 15 amino acids. Clones were read by immunoSEQ multiplex PCR, and TCRdb kept only the in-frame ones, dropping some. The sample holds 200,000 to 250,000 clones, roughly 90% seen once. The specimen sequenced was PBMCs or T cells enriched from blood (not recorded which). The V call is TRBV6-6, the J call TRBJ1-1; D unclear. The clonotype comes from a man aged 25 to 40 who had been exposed to COVID-19. CDR3 loop: CASSYYREANTEAFF. As DNA, the CDR3 is TGTGCCAGCAGTTACTACCGGGAGGCGAACACTGAAGCTTTCTTT.